The 30 T cell receptor beta chains presented below share a single source sample, sequenced in a study of early T cells in non-severe SARS-CoV-2 infection listed by TCRdb under 2021. Libraries came from 5' RACE. Sequenced on a NextSeq 500. TCRdb's own reprocessing of the public reads used fastp at Q25 and MiXCR and kept productive beta chains. One record per CDR3 amino acid sequence lists the most common genes and DNA. This sample has tens of thousands of distinct CDR3 sequences in its table, and roughly 5.2% of those were observed once. The leading ten clones occupy 21% of the sample. Material: whole blood. The receptors were sampled from an adult who was a healthcare worker with PCR-confirmed SARS-CoV-2 infection or an uninfected control (not recorded which).

This clonotype was seen more than once but under ten times. V and J are TRBV12-3 or TRBV12-4 and TRBJ2-3, with TRBD1 matching over 10 bases. Trimming at V came to 6 bases and at J to 6 bases, leaving 12 bases not matched to a gene. The CDR3 covers 16 residues. The CDR3 DNA reads TGTGCCAGCAGCCCGCCCGGGACAGGGGCGCCGGATACGCAGTATTTT. Amino acid sequence: CASSPPGTGAPDTQYF.

This clonotype appeared many times. The chain is built from TRBV28 and TRBJ2-1; D might be TRBD1 (5 bases). CDR1 and CDR2 (germline): MDHEN, SYDVKM. V was cut by 4 bases and J by 5 bases, with 15 bases left in between. This CDR3 has 15 amino acids. The CDR3 region is CASSYRGVRDNEQFF. CDR3 DNA: TGTGCCAGCAGTTATCGCGGAGTCAGGGACAATGAGCAGTTCTTC.

Turning to this clonotype: One end of the junction is discordant with germline, which a read error may explain. The chain uses TRBV24-1 and TRBJ2-3; no firm D call. The germline gives CDR1 KGHDR, CDR2 SFDVKD. This CDR3 contains 17 residues. The DNA for the CDR3 is TGTACCACCAGTGGGCAAGGCTACCCACCCAACACAGATACGCAGTATTTT. It is translated as CTTSGQGYPPNTDTQYF.

This clonotype has only a few counts. The genes are TRBV28 and TRBJ2-5, with TRBD1 identical over 8 bases. The trim removed 7 bases at V and 2 bases at J, leaving 9 bases unmatched. Germline loops: CDR1 MDHEN, CDR2 SYDVKM. This CDR3 comprises 15 residues. CDR3 bases: TGTGCCAGCAAGGGGTATCGGACAGGGCAAGAGACCCAGTACTTC. Translated: CASKGYRTGQETQYF.

The V and J genes are TRBV12-3 or TRBV12-4 and TRBJ2-1; the D gene could be TRBD1 or TRBD2 (5 bases each). V lost 6 bases, J lost 0 bases, and 18 bases lay in between. The CDR3 consists of 17 residues. CDR3 sequence reads: CASRGLAQDLSYNEQFF. The CDR3, as DNA: TGTGCCAGCAGGGGTCTAGCACAGGACCTCTCCTACAATGAGCAGTTCTTC.

This clonotype was seen at least ten times. The junction departs from the called germline gene at one end, perhaps through a read error. The J gene is TRBJ2-7, the V gene TRBV6-6; the D gene is possibly TRBD1 (5 bases). CDR3 length: 14 amino acids. The germline CDR1 and CDR2 sequences are MNHNY and SVGAGI (reference sequence). CDR3 loop: CATSGHQFSYEQYF. DNA of the CDR3: TGTGCCACCAGTGGACACCAGTTCTCCTACGAGCAGTACTTC.

This clonotype has ten or more counts. The chain links TRBV4-1 to TRBJ2-3; D possibly corresponds to TRBD1 (6 bases). The germline V gene encodes CDR1 MGHRA and CDR2 YSYEKL. The CDR3 length is 17 residues. Trimming pared 0 bases from V and 3 bases from J, leaving 16 bases between. The CDR3 reads CASSQDRFDRKTDTQYF. CDR3 sequence (DNA): TGCGCCAGCAGCCAAGATCGATTTGACAGGAAAACAGATACGCAGTATTTT.

The chain employs TRBV12-3 or TRBV12-4 and TRBJ2-5; 7 nucleotides match TRBD2. This CDR3 has 15 amino acids. J was trimmed by 2 bases and V by 5 bases; bases with no gene match: 8. CDR3 in DNA: TGTGCCAGCAGTCAGCAATGGGGGGGACAAGAGACCCAGTACTTC. Translating it yields CASSQQWGGQETQYF.

This clonotype has a handful of counts. The rearrangement links TRBV4-3 to TRBJ1-4, with D unclear. V dropped 3 bases and J dropped 0 bases, with 8 bases sitting between them. From germline, CDR1 is LGHNA and CDR2 YSLEER. The CDR3 is 15 residues long. The CDR3 sequence is CASSQAVATNEKLFF. CDR3 in DNA: TGCGCCAGCAGCCAGGCGGTTGCAACTAATGAAAAACTGTTTTTT.

This clonotype showed up just a few times. The CDR3 here is CASSPADRAGYGYTF. In DNA, the CDR3 is TGTGCCAGCAGCCCAGCGGACAGGGCGGGCTATGGCTACACCTTC. The J gene is TRBJ1-2, the V gene TRBV7-9, with 8 bases lining up with TRBD1. The CDR3 is 15 amino acids. Unmatched junction bases numbered 9, after V lost 5 bases and J lost 4 bases. Germline CDR1 reads SEHNR; CDR2 reads FQNEAQ (reference sequence).

The sample holds many counts of this clonotype. This chain links TRBV12-3 or TRBV12-4 with TRBJ1-2; D is uncertain. V was shortened by 5 bases and J by 2 bases, with 6 bases between the two germline ends. This CDR3 spans 12 amino acids. CDR3 amino acids: CASSGNNYGYTF. CDR3 nucleotide sequence: TGTGCCAGCAGTGGAAACAACTATGGCTACACCTTC.

This clonotype was seen a handful of times. The chain carries TRBV7-8 and TRBJ2-1; possible D gene TRBD1, 5 bases. The V gene lost 6 bases and the J gene lost 4 bases, with 13 bases spanning the gap. The germline CDR1 and CDR2 sequences are SGHVS and FQNEAQ. The CDR3 runs 14 residues. The CDR3 coding sequence is TGTGCCAGCAGACAAGTGGCAGGGTACAATGAGCAGTTCTTC. Translating it yields CASRQVAGYNEQFF.

The chain is built from TRBV20-1 and TRBJ2-1, with 7 bases that match TRBD2. J gave up 5 bases and V 4 bases, and 8 bases lay outside the gene matches. Germline CDR1 reads DFQATT; CDR2 reads SNEGSKA (reference sequence). This CDR3 is 14 amino acids long. The CDR3 DNA is TGCAGTGCTACCCCTTCCAGCGGGGACAATGAGCAGTTCTTC. It specifies CSATPSSGDNEQFF.

This clonotype was found many times. CDR3 residues: CASSDSSGFTDTQYF. The CDR3 DNA reads TGTGCCAGCAGTGATTCTAGCGGATTCACAGATACGCAGTATTTT. The V call is TRBV25-1, the J call TRBJ2-3; 7 bases line up with TRBD2. The CDR3 covers 15 residues. Trimming took 3 bases from V and 2 from J; bases not matched to a gene: 5. Germline-derived CDR1 and CDR2 are MGHDK and SYGVNS.

Many counts were recorded for this clonotype. The chain couples TRBV7-8 to TRBJ2-7; D possibly matches TRBD1 or TRBD2 (5 bases each). This CDR3 region has 15 residues. Germline CDR1 and CDR2: SGHVS and FQNEAQ. Trimming cost V 5 bases and J 0 bases, with 14 bases left between them. CDR3 amino acids: CASSPRGDSSYEQYF. For the CDR3, the DNA is TGTGCCAGCAGCCCCCGGGGCGACAGCTCCTACGAGCAGTACTTC.

This clonotype was counted ten times or more. The chain joins TRBV24-1 to TRBJ2-1; perhaps TRBD2 as D (6 bases). This CDR3 has 16 amino acids. Trimming pared 3 bases from V and 7 bases from J, leaving 18 bases between. CDR1 and CDR2 (germline): KGHDR, SFDVKD. The CDR3 DNA reads TGTGCCACCAGTGATATCGACGGGGACTCGAGAAATGAGCAGTTCTTC. Translating it yields CATSDIDGDSRNEQFF.

This chain connects TRBV20-1 to TRBJ2-1; 8 nucleotides agree with TRBD2. The CDR3 has 15 residues. The junction had 10 bases not matched to a gene; V was cut back by 2 bases and J by 7 bases. The germline V gene has CDR1 DFQATT and CDR2 SNEGSKA (reference sequence). CDR3 nucleotides: TGCAGTGCTAGACTCCCGGGACTAGTCCGGAATGAGCAGTTCTTC. It codes for CSARLPGLVRNEQFF.

Ten or more counts support this clonotype. The rearrangement joins TRBV28 to TRBJ1-1; 8 nucleotides match TRBD1. The CDR3 extends over 15 amino acids. The junction had 11 bases not matched to a gene; V was cut back by 6 bases and J by 5 bases. The V gene's germline CDR1 is MDHEN and CDR2 SYDVKM. This CDR3 reads CASSLGGQGGTEAFF. The CDR3 DNA sequence: TGTGCCAGCAGCCTAGGAGGACAGGGAGGGACTGAAGCTTTCTTT.

In this sample, this clonotype turned up once. This could be a read error, since a much larger clone is one nucleotide away. In nucleotides, the CDR3 is TGTGCCTGCAGTTTAGCGGGAGGCCCCTACGAGCAGTACTTC. It specifies CACSLAGGPYEQYF. The chain recombines TRBV28 with TRBJ2-7; TRBD2 matches 10 bases. Germline V CDR1 and CDR2: MDHEN, SYDVKM. The CDR3 length is 14 residues.

This clonotype was seen many times. The V and J genes are TRBV7-8 and TRBJ2-2, with 10 bases aligning to TRBD1. The CDR3 is 15 amino acids. The V gene end was trimmed by 4 bases and the J gene end by 6 bases; junction bases not matched to a gene: 5. Germline-derived CDR1 and CDR2 are SGHVS and FQNEAQ. This CDR3 is CASSSRDRGAGELFF. For the CDR3, the DNA is TGTGCCAGCAGCTCCCGGGACAGGGGTGCCGGGGAGCTGTTTTTT.

In regard to this clonotype: Sequence at one end of the junction differs from germline and may be a read error. The chain employs TRBV20-1 and TRBJ2-1; 8 nucleotides line up with TRBD2. Germline V gene lookup returns CDR1 DFQATT and CDR2 SNEGSKA (reference sequence). The CDR3 spans 12 residues. DNA of the CDR3: TGCAGTGCTAGAGTGGCATCAGCGGGAGAACAGTTC. Residues: CSARVASAGEQF.

This clonotype was recorded many times. The rearrangement links TRBV20-1 to TRBJ2-5; D is ambiguous. Trimming stripped 6 bases from V and 7 bases from J, with 9 bases between. Looked up from germline, CDR1 is DFQATT and CDR2 is SNEGSKA (reference sequence). The length of the CDR3 is 10 residues. This chain's CDR3 is CSAGSGTQYF. The CDR3 nucleotides read TGCAGTGCAGGATCAGGGACCCAGTACTTC.

This clonotype was picked up a small number of times. The CDR3: CSASGAREQYF. In DNA form, the CDR3 reads TGCAGTGCTAGTGGTGCGAGGGAGCAGTACTTC. The chain carries TRBV20-1 and TRBJ2-7; D is unresolved. This CDR3 comprises 11 residues. In germline, CDR1 is DFQATT, CDR2 SNEGSKA (reference sequence). The V gene lost 3 bases and the J gene lost 7 bases, with 10 bases spanning the gap.

This clonotype has more than one count but fewer than ten. This rearrangement joins TRBV5-6 to TRBJ1-2, with TRBD1 identical over 7 bases. The V segment lost 4 bases and the J segment 8 bases; nucleotides outside the gene matches: 8. The V gene's germline CDR1 is SGHDT and CDR2 YYEEEE. CDR3 length: 13 residues. The CDR3 loop reads CASSADRDEGYTF. The CDR3 bases are TGTGCCAGCAGCGCAGACAGGGACGAAGGCTACACCTTC.

The chain links TRBV12-3 or TRBV12-4 to TRBJ1-1; TRBD1 aligns across 7 bases. The CDR3 consists of 13 residues. With V trimmed by 3 bases and J by 3 bases, 1 base remained unmatched. The CDR3 spells CASSFDRDTEAFF. CDR3 DNA sequence: TGTGCCAGCAGTTTTGACAGGGACACTGAAGCTTTCTTT.

The sample holds many counts of this clonotype. DNA for the CDR3: TGTGCCAGCAGCTCCCAACCGGGGCCCACTGAAGCTTTCTTT. It encodes CASSSQPGPTEAFF. The V call is TRBV11-2, the J call TRBJ1-1, with TRBD1 as a possible D gene (5 bases). The germline gives CDR1 SGHAT, CDR2 FQNNGV. The CDR3 contains 14 residues. The V and J ends lost 4 bases and 4 bases respectively, with 13 bases between them.

The chain combines TRBV15 with TRBJ1-2, with 9 nucleotides matching TRBD1. The CDR3 totals 16 residues. Trimming at V came to 5 bases and at J to 8 bases, leaving 15 bases not matched to a gene. The germline V gene has CDR1 LNHNV and CDR2 YYDKDF (reference sequence). Written as DNA, the CDR3 is TGTGCCACCAGCGCCTCCCGGGACAGGGACTTATACGGCTACACCTTC. Amino acid sequence: CATSASRDRDLYGYTF.

This chain uses TRBV30 with TRBJ2-5; D gene unclear. Germline CDR1 GTSNPN, CDR2 SVGIG (reference sequence). V lost 0 bases, J lost 2 bases, and 7 bases lay in between. This CDR3 is built from 13 residues. The CDR3 DNA reads as TGTGCCTGGAGTGTAGTACAGCAAGAGACCCAGTACTTC. Its translation is CAWSVVQQETQYF.

This clonotype was recorded at least ten times. The chain carries TRBV7-9 and TRBJ1-5; D is ambiguous. This CDR3 is built from 12 residues. Germline V lookup: CDR1 SEHNR, CDR2 FQNEAQ (reference sequence). Trimming cost V 3 bases and J 4 bases, with 4 bases left between them. CDR3 sequence (DNA): TGTGCCAGCAGCTTGCCAAATCAGCCCCAGCATTTT. It translates to CASSLPNQPQHF.

A few counts support this clonotype. The chain joins TRBV4-1 to TRBJ1-4, with D unclear. This CDR3 has 14 residues. CDR1 MGHRA and CDR2 YSYEKL come from the germline V gene. Deletions cut 4 bases from V and 0 bases from J, with 6 bases between. The CDR3 spells CASSRQTTNEKLFF. In nucleotides, the CDR3 is TGCGCCAGCAGCCGTCAAACAACTAATGAAAAACTGTTTTTT.